This TCR beta chain was retrieved from a study of blood T cell repertoires in COVID-19. Study context: Italy, Spain and the United States were the sources of the convalescent and acute COVID-19 samples.

Data came from immunoSEQ multiplex PCR; TCRdb stores just in-frame clones and leaves some out. This table has 200,000 to 250,000 clones, approximately 85% appearing once. Losses at the gene ends were 5 bases for V and 11 bases for J; bases not matched to a gene: 9. Germline V CDR1 and CDR2: MDHEN, SYDVKM. The length of the CDR3 is 14 residues. The sample comprised peripheral blood. V and J are TRBV28 and TRBJ1-5; TRBD1 matches at 10 bases. This TCR came from a man between 40 and 49 years old with acute or convalescent COVID-19. In DNA form, the CDR3 reads TGTGCCAGCAGTGAGGGACAGGGGAACGGGGCCCAGCATTTT. This encodes CASSEGQGNGAQHF. The full variable domain, its missing parts supplied by reference TRBV28 and TRBJ1-5, is DVKVTQSSRYLVKRTGEKVFLECVQDMDHENMFWYRQDPGLGLRLIYFSYDVKMKEKGDIPEGYSVSREKKERFSLILESASTNQTSMYLCASSEGQGNGAQHFGDGTRLSIL.